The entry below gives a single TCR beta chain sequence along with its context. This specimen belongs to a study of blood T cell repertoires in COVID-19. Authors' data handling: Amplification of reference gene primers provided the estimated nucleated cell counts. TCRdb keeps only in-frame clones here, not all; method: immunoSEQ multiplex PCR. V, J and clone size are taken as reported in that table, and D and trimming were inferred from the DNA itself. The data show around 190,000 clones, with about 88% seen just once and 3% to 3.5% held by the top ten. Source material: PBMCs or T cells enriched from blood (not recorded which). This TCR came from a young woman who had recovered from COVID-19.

The CDR3 bases are TGTGCCAGTAGTATAACGGCTGGGCGATACAATGAGCAGTTCTTC. Its protein is CASSITAGRYNEQFF. The chain employs TRBV19 and TRBJ2-1; no definite D call. CDR1 is LNHDA, CDR2 SQIVND, per germline (reference sequence). The CDR3 has 15 residues. Between the trimmed V and J ends, which lost 2 bases and 4 bases, there was a span of 12 bases.